One and the same sample provided the 4 T cell receptor beta chains below, sequenced in a study of CD8+CD57+ T cells in acquired aplastic anemia. TCR beta VDJ combinations and CDR3 sequences were profiled from genomic DNA. TCRdb processed the reads anew with MiXCR; each CDR3 protein has one entry. The sample contains 450,000 to 550,000 distinct CDR3 sequences, about a third of which appear only once. In patients chosen for sequencing, flow cytometry had shown CD8+CD57+ cell expansion. Sequences were obtained from sorted CD4+, CD8+, or CD8+CD57+ T cells (not recorded which) from PBMCs. The receptors come from a human donor with aplastic anemia.

V gene TRBV20-1 combines with J gene TRBJ2-1; 12 bases line up with TRBD2. V trimming: 3 bases; J trimming: 9 bases; junction bases outside the gene matches: 6. CDR3 length equals 14 residues. Germline V gene sequence: CDR1 DFQATT, CDR2 SNEGSKA (reference sequence). The chain's CDR3 is CSASSSGGASEQFF. The CDR3 region has the DNA TGCAGTGCTAGCTCTAGCGGGGGGGCCAGTGAGCAGTTCTTC.

This chain uses TRBV6-1 with TRBJ2-7; 12 bases agree with TRBD2. Losses at the gene ends were 8 bases for V and 5 bases for J; bases not matched to a gene: 10. CDR1 MNHNS and CDR2 SASEGT come from the germline V gene. The CDR3 extends over 15 amino acids. The CDR3 spells CASRATSGSLHEQYF. The DNA of the CDR3 is TGTGCCAGCCGTGCGACTAGCGGGAGCCTCCACGAGCAGTACTTC.

This clonotype has at least ten counts. For the CDR3, the DNA is TGCAGTGCTAGTTTTCTGGAGACCCAGTACTTC. Translated: CSASFLETQYF. The rearrangement links TRBV20-1 to TRBJ2-5, with D unclear. This CDR3 is built from 11 residues. From germline, CDR1 is DFQATT and CDR2 SNEGSKA (reference sequence). V lost 3 bases to trimming and J lost 5 bases, with 7 bases between them.

The gene calls are TRBV2 and TRBJ1-1; TRBD1 aligns across 8 bases. CDR1 is SNHLY, CDR2 FYNNEI, per germline. V was clipped by 5 bases and J by 11 bases; unmatched bases: 10. The CDR3 totals 13 residues. DNA for the CDR3: TGTGCCAGCAGTTTAGATATACAGGGGGAGGCTTTCTTT. This encodes CASSLDIQGEAFF.